This entry lists 24 T cell receptor beta chains sequenced from one sample in a study of beta chain features in type 1 diabetes. For these receptors, no antigen is known. Since all of the isolated RNA was reverse transcribed, expressed TCRB transcripts were what got sequenced. The repertoire was sequenced with immunoSEQ multiplex PCR; TCRdb's copy has only in-frame clones and lacks some. In the table there are roughly 350,000 clones, around a tenth of which are singletons. Study-level findings and limits: In every one of the four CD4+ subsets, TCRB CDR3s were moderately but significantly shorter in Type 1 diabetes patients.

Sequencing used central memory CD4+ T cells from blood. These receptors all come from a man between 25 and 39 years old with type 1 diabetes.

This clone was observed a few times. This rearrangement joins TRBV11-2 to TRBJ2-1; D ambiguous. Trimming removed 1 base at V and 0 bases at J, with 4 bases between. The CDR3 is 14 amino acids. Germline lookup yields CDR1 SGHAT and CDR2 FQNNGV. The CDR3, as DNA: TGTGCCAGCAGCTTAGCGGCCTCCTACAATGAGCAGTTCTTC. This sequence encodes CASSLAASYNEQFF.

Only a few counts were recorded for this clone. The chain carries TRBV7-2 and TRBJ2-7; 9 bases agree with TRBD2. This CDR3 spans 14 amino acids. V lost 7 bases and J lost 4; bases outside the gene matches: 8. The germline V gene has CDR1 SGHTA and CDR2 FQGNSA. The CDR3 region is CASTRLAGFYEQYF. CDR3 DNA: TGTGCCAGCACCCGTCTAGCGGGATTTTACGAGCAGTACTTC.

This chain joins TRBV6-1 and TRBJ1-5; D call uncertain. This CDR3 has 15 residues. Germline CDR1 reads MNHNS; CDR2 reads SASEGT. The V gene lost 2 bases and the J gene lost 6 bases, with 14 bases spanning the gap. The CDR3 loop reads CASSELGRSGQPQHF. For the CDR3, the DNA is TGTGCCAGCAGTGAATTAGGGCGGTCGGGTCAGCCCCAGCATTTT.

The chain has TRBV7-2 and TRBJ2-5; D unresolved. Germline V gene sequence: CDR1 SGHTA, CDR2 FQGNSA. The CDR3 is 13 residues long. V shed 2 bases and J shed 3 bases, with 7 bases lying between them. This CDR3 is CASSLTQKETQYF. The CDR3 nucleotides read TGTGCCAGCAGCTTAACTCAGAAAGAGACCCAGTACTTC.

This clone was seen only a few times. V is TRBV4-3 and J is TRBJ1-1, with no clear D. V gave up 5 bases and J gave up 3 bases, with 19 bases separating them. The CDR3 is 16 amino acids. The germline CDR1 and CDR2 sequences are LGHNA and YSLEER. The CDR3 DNA reads TGCGCCAGCAGCTCCCAAGCGAGTACAGCCCACACTGAAGCTTTCTTT. It yields the protein CASSSQASTAHTEAFF.

This clone has a count of ten or more. This rearrangement joins TRBV28 to TRBJ2-7, with TRBD1 identical over 7 bases. With 10 bases clipped from V and 12 bases from J, the junction kept 12 bases outside the gene matches. The CDR3 is 11 amino acids. CDR1 and CDR2 from the germline V gene are MDHEN and SYDVKM. The CDR3 DNA reads as TGTGCCACCACAGTAGGGGGCAAGGGGTACTTC. Translating gives CATTVGGKGYF.

This clone was picked up a small number of times. V gene TRBV15 combines with J gene TRBJ2-7; D perhaps matches TRBD1 (6 bases). V lost 0 bases to trimming and J lost 1 base, with 7 bases between them. The CDR3 has 14 amino acids. Germline assignment: CDR1 LNHNV and CDR2 YYDKDF (reference sequence). The CDR3 coding sequence is TGTGCCACCAGCAGAGACACAGGGTCCTACGAGCAGTACTTC. Translating it yields CATSRDTGSYEQYF.

This clone was observed a handful of times. V and J are TRBV10-3 and TRBJ1-1; 9 nucleotides line up with TRBD1. Germline trimming cut 7 bases from V and 4 bases from J; bases unmatched to any gene: 7. The CDR3 contains 14 residues. Germline loops: CDR1 ENHRY, CDR2 SYGVKD. CDR3 bases: TGTGCCATCATTGGGACAGGGCGGTTCACTGAAGCTTTCTTT. Its translation: CAIIGTGRFTEAFF.

The chain's CDR3 is CASSQEVGGEDTQYF. The CDR3 DNA sequence: TGCGCCAGCAGCCAAGAGGTAGGAGGGGAAGATACGCAGTATTTT. The chain is built from TRBV4-1 and TRBJ2-3, with D possibly TRBD2 on 6 matching bases. V lost 0 bases, J lost 5 bases, and 12 bases lay in between. Per germline, CDR1 MGHRA and CDR2 YSYEKL. CDR3 length: 15 amino acids.

This rearrangement joins TRBV7-2 to TRBJ2-3, with TRBD2 matching over 9 bases. The CDR3 has 17 amino acids. Germline CDR1 reads SGHTA; CDR2 reads FQGNSA. With V trimmed by 4 bases and J by 2 bases, 10 bases remained unmatched. CDR3: CASSYRVASGNTDTQYF. The CDR3 nucleotides read TGTGCCAGCAGCTACCGTGTAGCTAGCGGGAACACAGATACGCAGTATTTT.

The chain combines TRBV6-5 with TRBJ2-1; either TRBD1 or TRBD2 may fit D (5 bases each). V was cut by 6 bases and J by 4 bases, with 13 bases left in between. CDR1 and CDR2 (germline): MNHEY, SVGAGI. The CDR3 consists of 14 residues. The CDR3, as DNA: TGTGCCAGCAGCCAAGGGACGGTTTACAATGAGCAGTTCTTC. This sequence encodes CASSQGTVYNEQFF.

On this clone itself: A clone one base away is much larger, so this may be a read error. The chain links TRBV27 to TRBJ1-1, with a weak D call TRBD1 (5 bases). The germline V and J ends were trimmed by 5 bases and 1 base, with 11 bases remaining between them. The CDR3 spans 14 residues. Per the germline V gene, CDR1 is MNHEY and CDR2 is SMNVEV (reference sequence). CDR3 residues: CASSRRDGNTEAFF. As DNA, the CDR3 is TGTGCCAGCAGTCGCCGGGACGGGAACACTGAAGCTTTCTTT.

The chain is built from TRBV2 and TRBJ1-1; TRBD1 is a possible D gene (5 bases). CDR1 is SNHLY, CDR2 FYNNEI, per germline. The germline V and J ends were trimmed by 5 bases and 2 bases, with 12 bases remaining between them. This CDR3 has 14 residues. CDR3 amino acids: CASSLDGANTEAFF. The CDR3 region has the DNA TGTGCCAGCAGTTTGGACGGGGCCAACACTGAAGCTTTCTTT.

The genes are TRBV28 and TRBJ2-3, with TRBD1 matching 7 bases. This CDR3 spans 15 amino acids. V lost 3 bases to trimming and J lost 1 base; unmatched junction nucleotides: 4. CDR1 MDHEN and CDR2 SYDVKM come from the germline V gene. CDR3 sequence: CASSFLGGGTDTQYF. CDR3 DNA sequence: TGTGCCAGCAGTTTTCTAGGGGGCGGCACAGATACGCAGTATTTT. The full variable domain, in which reference TRBV28 and TRBJ2-3 provide the parts outside the CDR3, is DVKVTQSSRYLVKRTGEKVFLECVQDMDHENMFWYRQDPGLGLRLIYFSYDVKMKEKGDIPEGYSVSREKKERFSLILESASTNQTSMYLCASSFLGGGTDTQYFGPGTRLTVL.

This sequence joins TRBV7-9 and TRBJ1-2, with unresolved D. This CDR3 has 12 residues. V lost 1 base, J lost 7 bases, and 7 bases lay in between. Per germline, CDR1 SEHNR and CDR2 FQNEAQ (reference sequence). This CDR3 is CASSLEFSGYTF. DNA of the CDR3: TGTGCCAGCAGCTTAGAGTTTAGTGGCTACACCTTC.

This clone was counted a few times. The chain carries TRBV7-8 and TRBJ2-2, with a weak D call TRBD1 (6 bases). The V and J ends lost 7 bases and 3 bases respectively, with 18 bases between them. The CDR3 loop spans 16 amino acids. The germline V gene has CDR1 SGHVS and CDR2 FQNEAQ. The CDR3 loop is CASTGQGQLHTGELFF. The DNA of the CDR3 is TGTGCCAGCACGGGTCAGGGGCAGCTTCACACCGGGGAGCTGTTTTTT.

V is TRBV10-3 and J is TRBJ2-1; possibly TRBD1 for D (6 bases). This CDR3 is 15 amino acids long. The V gene lost 10 bases and the J gene lost 6 bases, with 22 bases spanning the gap. Germline CDR1 and CDR2: ENHRY and SYGVKD. This CDR3 is CASSPNRAASNEQFF. DNA of the CDR3: TGTGCCAGCAGCCCTAACAGGGCAGCGAGCAATGAGCAGTTCTTC.

The chain combines TRBV5-4 with TRBJ2-5; D possibly uses TRBD1 or TRBD2 (5 bases each). V was clipped by 3 bases and J by 2 bases, with 17 bases between them. The CDR3 spans 16 residues. Germline CDR1 and CDR2: SGHNT and YYREEE (reference sequence). CDR3 sequence: CASSSRDPGLQETQYF. The CDR3 DNA is TGTGCCAGCAGCTCGAGGGATCCAGGGCTGCAAGAGACCCAGTACTTC.

The rearrangement links TRBV9 to TRBJ1-1, with 9 nucleotides matching TRBD1. V gave up 6 bases and J gave up 7 bases; unmatched junction bases: 7. There are 13 residues in the CDR3. Germline CDR1 reads SGDLS; CDR2 reads YYNGEE. CDR3 nucleotides: TGTGCCAGCAACCGTGAGGGACAGGGTGAAGCTTTCTTT. It is translated as CASNREGQGEAFF.

This clone was seen a few times. This sequence joins TRBV20-1 and TRBJ1-5; a possible D gene is TRBD1 (6 bases). Germline CDR1 DFQATT, CDR2 SNEGSKA (reference sequence). With 3 bases removed from V and 14 bases from J, the gap between germline ends came to 14 bases. There are 11 residues in the CDR3. This chain's CDR3 is CSASYRDTEHF. The CDR3, as DNA: TGCAGTGCTAGTTATCGGGACACCGAGCATTTT.

A few counts support this clone. V is TRBV18 and J is TRBJ2-7, with D perhaps TRBD1 or TRBD2 (5 bases each). The length of the CDR3 is 13 residues. CDR1 and CDR2 (germline): KGHSH, LQKENI. V was clipped by 6 bases and J by 0 bases, with 9 bases between them. The CDR3 nucleotides are TGTGCCAGCTCCGCAGGGAGCTCCTACGAGCAGTACTTC. This gives the protein CASSAGSSYEQYF.

The table lists this clone with a few counts. V usage is TRBV7-9 and J usage is TRBJ2-1; TRBD2 matches 8 bases. J lost 5 bases, V lost 5 bases, and 11 bases had no gene match. The CDR3 has 16 amino acids. In germline, CDR1 is SEHNR, CDR2 FQNEAQ (reference sequence). CDR3 loop: CASSLYYGLANNEQFF. Here the CDR3 DNA reads TGTGCCAGCAGCCTTTACTATGGACTAGCCAACAATGAGCAGTTCTTC. The whole variable domain, filled in from reference TRBV7-9 and TRBJ2-1, reads DTGVSQNPRHKITKRGQNVTFRCDPISEHNRLYWYRQTLGQGPEFLTYFQNEAQLEKSRLLSDRFSAERPKGSFSTLEIQRTEQGDSAMYLCASSLYYGLANNEQFFGPGTRLTVL.

This clone was observed at least ten times. CDR3 residues: CASSEWRNAEQFF. The CDR3 coding sequence is TGTGCCAGCAGTGAATGGAGGAACGCTGAGCAGTTCTTC. V usage is TRBV27 and J usage is TRBJ2-1; TRBD2 might be the D (5 bases). The CDR3 is 13 residues long. From germline, CDR1 is MNHEY and CDR2 SMNVEV (reference sequence). V was clipped by 5 bases and J by 9 bases, with 14 bases between them.

The rearrangement links TRBV6-5 to TRBJ2-3; D not resolved. Germline V lookup: CDR1 MNHEY, CDR2 SVGAGI. The V end lost 6 bases, the J end lost 0 bases, and 7 bases lay between the germline ends. This CDR3 region has 13 residues. This CDR3 is CASRGTSTDTQYF. DNA of the CDR3: TGTGCCAGCAGGGGCACTAGCACAGATACGCAGTATTTT.